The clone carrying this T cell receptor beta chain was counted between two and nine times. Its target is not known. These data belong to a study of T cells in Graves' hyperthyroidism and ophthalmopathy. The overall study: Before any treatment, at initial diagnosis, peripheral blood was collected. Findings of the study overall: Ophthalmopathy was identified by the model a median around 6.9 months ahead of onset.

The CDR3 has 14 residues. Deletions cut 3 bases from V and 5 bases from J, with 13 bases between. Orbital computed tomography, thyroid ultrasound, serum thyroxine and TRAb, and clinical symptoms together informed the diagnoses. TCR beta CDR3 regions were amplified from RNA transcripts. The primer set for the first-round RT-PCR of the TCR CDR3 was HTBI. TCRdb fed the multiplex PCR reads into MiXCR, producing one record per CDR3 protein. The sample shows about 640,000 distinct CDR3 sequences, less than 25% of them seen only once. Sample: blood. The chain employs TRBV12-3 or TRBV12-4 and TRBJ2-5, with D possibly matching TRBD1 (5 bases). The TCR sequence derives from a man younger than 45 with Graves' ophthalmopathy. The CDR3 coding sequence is TGTGCCAGCAGTTTCGGCAGGGTAGGGGAGACCCAGTACTTC. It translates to CASSFGRVGETQYF.